This note documents a single TCR beta chain sequence. This was a survey-level run. Repertoires were generated with immunoSEQ multiplex PCR, while TCRdb's copy carries only in-frame clones and drops some. The table has 25,000 to 35,000 clones, around four fifths seen once. The source of the sample is a study of STAT5B mutations in CD4+ large granular lymphocyte leukemia. This receptor was obtained from a human donor in good health. Source material: CD4+ T cells from blood buffy coats.

The CDR3 sequence is CASSSSTSGGEQFF. In DNA form, the CDR3 reads TGCGCCAGCAGCTCCTCGACTAGCGGGGGGGAGCAGTTCTTC. The chain has TRBV5-1 and TRBJ2-1, with 13 nucleotides matching TRBD2. The ends lost 3 bases at V and 10 bases at J; junction bases unmatched: 4. The CDR3 totals 14 residues. The V gene's germline CDR1 is SGHRS and CDR2 YFSETQ.